Each of the 24 T cell receptor beta chains below was sequenced from the same sample in a study of cytomegalovirus exposure and HLA in healthy donors. In the PCR, 60 Vbeta and 13 Jbeta primers were used. Sequencing used immunoSEQ multiplex PCR; TCRdb keeps in-frame clones, though not all of them. The profile shows 140,000 to 150,000 clones, over 75% of them singletons. Sequenced: PBMCs. The receptors shown here come from a woman between 40 and 55 years old in good health and CMV-seronegative.

The rearrangement uses TRBV11-3 and TRBJ2-3; TRBD1 might be the D (6 bases). Germline V CDR1 and CDR2: SGHNT, YENEEA. V was cut by 8 bases and J by 1 base, with 16 bases left in between. The CDR3 extends over 15 amino acids. In nucleotides, the CDR3 is TGTGCCAGCGGTTCGTTGGGGGCCCGCACAGATACGCAGTATTTT. Translating gives CASGSLGARTDTQYF.

The rearrangement joins TRBV28 to TRBJ2-5; D perhaps matches TRBD2 (7 bases). The DNA end favors TRBJ2-7, so the J call may be wrong. The CDR3 length is 13 residues. CDR1 is MDHEN and CDR2 is SYDVKM in the germline V gene. The chain's CDR3 is CASLGGGWYEQYF. In DNA form, the CDR3 reads TGTGCCAGCTTGGGGGGGGGCTGGTACGAGCAGTACTTC.

This sequence joins TRBV30 and TRBJ2-2; TRBD2 matches at 8 bases. J was trimmed by 4 bases and V by 5 bases; bases with no gene match: 6. CDR1 GTSNPN and CDR2 SVGIG come from the germline V gene (reference sequence). CDR3 length equals 14 residues. The CDR3 nucleotides are TGTGCCTGGGGCGGGGGGTCTGTCACCGGGGAGCTGTTTTTT. The encoded protein is CAWGGGSVTGELFF.

The J gene is TRBJ1-6, the V gene TRBV7-3, with a possible D match to TRBD1 (6 bases). The CDR3 is 16 residues long. With 6 bases removed from V and 10 bases from J, the gap between germline ends came to 22 bases. Per germline, CDR1 SGHTA and CDR2 FQGTGA. The CDR3 reads CASSPTGRGHRSPLHF. CDR3 in DNA: TGTGCCAGCAGTCCGACGGGCAGGGGCCACCGGTCACCCCTCCACTTT.

This clone was seen just once. The J gene is TRBJ1-6, the V gene TRBV6-5; D perhaps matches TRBD1 (5 bases). V shed 6 bases and J shed 7 bases, with 13 bases lying between them. This CDR3 is 14 amino acids long. The germline gives CDR1 MNHEY, CDR2 SVGAGI. Here the CDR3 DNA reads TGTGCCAGCAGCCACCAGGGTGTCAATTCACCCCTCCACTTT. Amino acid sequence: CASSHQGVNSPLHF.

The CDR3 DNA reads TGTGCCAGCAGCCTCATTAGCGGGGCTGGAGATACGCAGTATTTT. This translates into CASSLISGAGDTQYF. J is TRBJ2-3 and V is TRBV6-4, with 8 positions matching TRBD2. V gave up 6 bases and J gave up 5 bases; unmatched junction bases: 10. The CDR3 totals 15 residues. Germline-derived CDR1 and CDR2 are MRHNA and SNTAGT.

This clone appeared a few times. The chain uses TRBV7-8 and TRBJ2-3; a possible D gene is TRBD2 (6 bases). Germline loops: CDR1 SGHVS, CDR2 FQNEAQ. V lost 2 bases and J 4 bases, leaving 28 bases between the germline ends. This CDR3 region has 20 residues. CDR3: CASSLNGGWGRRVGSDTQYF. CDR3 sequence (DNA): TGTGCCAGCAGCTTAAATGGAGGGTGGGGCAGAAGGGTTGGGTCAGATACGCAGTATTTT.

This clone occurred once. This rearrangement joins TRBV6-1 to TRBJ2-7, with TRBD1 identical over 8 bases. Germline-derived CDR1 and CDR2 are MNHNS and SASEGT. The V gene end was trimmed by 6 bases and the J gene end by 6 bases; junction bases not matched to a gene: 10. This CDR3 comprises 14 residues. The CDR3 sequence: CASSRPTTGGEQYF. In DNA, the CDR3 is TGTGCCAGCAGCCGACCCACAACAGGGGGCGAGCAGTACTTC.

The chain is built from TRBV30 and TRBJ2-2, with 11 bases lining up with TRBD2. Looked up from germline, CDR1 is GTSNPN and CDR2 is SVGIG (reference sequence). Losses at the gene ends were 0 bases for V and 3 bases for J; bases not matched to a gene: 3. The CDR3 is made up of 16 amino acids. The CDR3 sequence: CAWSVGLAGHTGELFF. Written as DNA, the CDR3 is TGTGCCTGGAGTGTAGGACTAGCGGGCCACACCGGGGAGCTGTTTTTT.

The V gene is TRBV9, the J gene TRBJ2-7, with D maybe TRBD1 (5 bases). The CDR3 length is 15 residues. Germline V CDR1 and CDR2: SGDLS, YYNGEE. Trimming cost V 0 bases and J 3 bases, with 13 bases left between them. CDR3 amino acids: CASSVEQWGYYEQYF. In nucleotides, the CDR3 is TGTGCCAGCAGCGTAGAGCAGTGGGGCTACTACGAGCAGTACTTC.

V and J are TRBV5-5 and TRBJ2-5, with a possible D match to TRBD1 (6 bases). Near its end, the DNA agrees better with TRBJ2-7, so the J call may be wrong. CDR3 size: 14 residues. Germline CDR1 is SGHKS and CDR2 is YYEKEE (reference sequence). The CDR3 loop is CASSLGQVSYEQYF. The CDR3 DNA follows: TGTGCCAGCAGCTTGGGACAGGTTTCCTACGAGCAGTACTTC.

The genes are TRBV7-9 and TRBJ2-7; possible D gene TRBD2, 6 bases. This CDR3 has 15 residues. With 1 base removed from V and 1 base from J, the gap between germline ends came to 11 bases. CDR1 is SEHNR and CDR2 is FQNEAQ in the germline V gene (reference sequence). In DNA, the CDR3 is TGTGCCAGCAGCTTAGTTGGGGAGGCGTCCTACGAGCAGTACTTC. Amino acid sequence: CASSLVGEASYEQYF.

The rearrangement links TRBV12-5 to TRBJ2-7; 12 nucleotides match TRBD2. V lost 4 bases to trimming and J lost 5 bases; unmatched junction nucleotides: 3. Germline assignment: CDR1 LGHNT and CDR2 FRNRAP. The CDR3 is made up of 14 amino acids. This CDR3 reads CASGSSSGRDEQYF. CDR3 coding DNA: TGTGCTAGTGGTTCATCTAGCGGGAGGGACGAGCAGTACTTC.

This sequence joins TRBV5-6 and TRBJ1-2; the D gene is possibly TRBD1 (5 bases). The CDR3 is 12 residues long. Trimming removed 0 bases at V and 10 bases at J, with 10 bases between. Germline V gene lookup returns CDR1 SGHDT and CDR2 YYEEEE. The CDR3 loop is CASSLGQGFYTF. DNA for the CDR3: TGTGCCAGCAGCTTGGGTCAGGGCTTCTACACCTTC.

The gene calls are TRBV21-1 and TRBJ2-7; the table's D call TRBD2 went unverified against the DNA. TRBV21-1 is tagged as a pseudogene. This CDR3 spans 24 amino acids. CDR3 nucleotide sequence: TGTGCCAGCAGCAAAGACTCTATTCGTGTCCCCCCTTCCGGACTAGCGGGAGGTTCCTACGAGCAGTACTTC. Its protein product is CASSKDSIRVPPSGLAGGSYEQYF.

Note on this clone: The junction shows a germline mismatch at one end, possibly a read error. The CDR3, as DNA: TGTTCCAGCAGCTTAACAGGGAACACTGAAGCTTTCTTT. This gives the protein CSSSLTGNTEAFF. The V call is TRBV7-9, the J call TRBJ1-1; possibly TRBD1 for D (5 bases). The CDR3 loop spans 13 amino acids. Germline CDR1 and CDR2: SEHNR and FQNEAQ (reference sequence).

The genes are TRBV4-2 and TRBJ2-7, with TRBD1 matching 12 bases. The CDR3 loop spans 16 amino acids. V was clipped by 4 bases and J by 7 bases; unmatched bases: 11. Germline V gene sequence: CDR1 LGHNA, CDR2 YNFKEQ. CDR3: CASSRDVGQGAREQYF. CDR3 nucleotide sequence: TGTGCCAGCAGCCGAGATGTGGGACAGGGGGCACGGGAGCAGTACTTC.

The rearrangement uses TRBV27 and TRBJ1-6; 7 bases align to TRBD1. Unmatched junction bases numbered 11, after V lost 6 bases and J lost 9 bases. The germline gives CDR1 MNHEY, CDR2 SMNVEV (reference sequence). CDR3 length equals 15 residues. The CDR3 nucleotides are TGTGCCAGCAGCTACGAGGGGACAGCGGGTTCACCCCTCCACTTT. Translation: CASSYEGTAGSPLHF.

CDR3 DNA: TGTGCCAGCAGCCCCGGGGTGGGGGGAAACACCATATATTTT. Protein: CASSPGVGGNTIYF. This chain connects TRBV28 to TRBJ1-3; D uncertain. Trimming cost V 6 bases and J 4 bases, with 13 bases left between them. In germline, CDR1 is MDHEN, CDR2 SYDVKM. There are 14 residues in the CDR3. Drawing the rest from reference TRBV28 and TRBJ1-3, the complete variable domain is DVKVTQSSRYLVKRTGEKVFLECVQDMDHENMFWYRQDPGLGLRLIYFSYDVKMKEKGDIPEGYSVSREKKERFSLILESASTNQTSMYLCASSPGVGGNTIYFGEGSWLTVV.

This chain joins TRBV11-3 and TRBJ2-7; D gene ambiguous. CDR3 length equals 15 residues. The V end was cut by 3 bases, the J end by 6 bases, with 18 bases between. From germline, CDR1 is SGHNT and CDR2 YENEEA. The chain's CDR3 is CASSFSGSNLLEQYF. CDR3 in DNA: TGTGCCAGCAGCTTCTCCGGGTCGAATCTGCTCGAGCAGTACTTC.

The J gene is TRBJ2-7, the V gene TRBV7-2; tentative D call: TRBD2 (5 bases). Germline V gives CDR1 SGHTA, CDR2 FQGNSA. The ends were cut back, 4 bases at V and 1 base at J, with 8 bases in the middle. CDR3 length: 13 residues. CDR3 nucleotides: TGTGCCAGCAGCTCGTGGAGGTCCTACGAGCAGTACTTC. Translated: CASSSWRSYEQYF.

With respect to this clone: The junction shows a germline mismatch at one end, possibly a read error. This same CDR3 is encoded by further DNA sequences in the sample. This sequence joins TRBV27 and TRBJ1-1; no firm D call. This CDR3 is 14 amino acids long. CDR1 is MNHEY and CDR2 is SMNVEV in the germline V gene (reference sequence). The CDR3 reads CASSWAGGNTEAFF. In nucleotides, the CDR3 is TGTGCCAGCAGTTGGGCAGGAGGGAACACGGAAGCTTTCTTT.

The chain has TRBV11-1 and TRBJ2-7; 10 bases map to TRBD2. Germline trimming cut 5 bases from V and 9 bases from J; bases unmatched to any gene: 13. The length of the CDR3 is 15 residues. Germline V gene lookup returns CDR1 SGHAT and CDR2 FQDESV (reference sequence). The CDR3 spells CASSRGGPSGSPQYF. In nucleotides, the CDR3 is TGTGCCAGCAGCCGGGGTGGGCCTAGCGGGAGCCCGCAGTACTTC.

The chain joins TRBV29-1 to TRBJ1-1, with a weak D call TRBD1 (5 bases). V was clipped by 6 bases and J by 3 bases, with 17 bases between them. The CDR3 is 14 amino acids. CDR1 SQVTM and CDR2 ANQGSEA come from the germline V gene. The CDR3 sequence is CSVRPGRSYTEAFF. CDR3 DNA: TGCAGCGTGCGACCAGGGAGGTCCTACACTGAAGCTTTCTTT.